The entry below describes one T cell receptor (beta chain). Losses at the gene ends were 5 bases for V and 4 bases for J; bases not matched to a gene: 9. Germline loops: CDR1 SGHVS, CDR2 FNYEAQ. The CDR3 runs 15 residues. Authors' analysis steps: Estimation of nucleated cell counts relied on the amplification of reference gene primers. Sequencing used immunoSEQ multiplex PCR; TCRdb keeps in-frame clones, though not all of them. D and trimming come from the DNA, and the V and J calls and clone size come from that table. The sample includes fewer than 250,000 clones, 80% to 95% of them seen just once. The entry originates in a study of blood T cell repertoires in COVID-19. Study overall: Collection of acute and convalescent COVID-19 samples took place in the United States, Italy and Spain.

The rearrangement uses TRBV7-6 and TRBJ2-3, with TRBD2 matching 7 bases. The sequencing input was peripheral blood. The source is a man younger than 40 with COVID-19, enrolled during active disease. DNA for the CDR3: TGTGCCAGCAGCCCCGGGGAGGGGAGGGCAGATACGCAGTATTTT. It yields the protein CASSPGEGRADTQYF.